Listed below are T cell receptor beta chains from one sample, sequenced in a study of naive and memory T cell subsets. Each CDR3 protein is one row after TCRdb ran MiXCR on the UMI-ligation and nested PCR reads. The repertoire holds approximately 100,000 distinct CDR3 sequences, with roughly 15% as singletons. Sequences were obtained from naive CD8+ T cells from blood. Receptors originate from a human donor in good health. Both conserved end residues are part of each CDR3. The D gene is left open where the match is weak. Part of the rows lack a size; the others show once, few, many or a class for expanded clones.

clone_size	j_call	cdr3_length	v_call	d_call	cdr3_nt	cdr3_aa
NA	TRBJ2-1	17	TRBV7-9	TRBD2	TGTGCCAGCAGCAACAGCCCCCCTAGCGGGAGGTACAATGAGCAGTTCTTC	CASSNSPPSGRYNEQFF
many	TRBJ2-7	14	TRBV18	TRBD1	TGTGCCAGCTCACCGGGACAGGGGTTCTACGAGCAGTACTTC	CASSPGQGFYEQYF
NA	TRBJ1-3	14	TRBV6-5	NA	TGTGCCAGCAGTTTTCAGGGGAAGGCTAACACCATATATTTT	CASSFQGKANTIYF
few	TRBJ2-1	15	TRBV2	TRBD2	TGTGCCAGCAGGGAACCGGGGGGTGGGGTTCATGAGCAGTTCTTC	CASREPGGGVHEQFF
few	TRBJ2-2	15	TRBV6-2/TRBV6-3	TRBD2	TGTGCCACCAGTCAGCGGGGGGCCGACACCGGGGAGCTGTTTTTT	CATSQRGADTGELFF
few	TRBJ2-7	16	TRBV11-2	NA	TGTGCCAGCAGCTTAGATAGTGACAGGCTTAACAACGAGCAGTACTTC	CASSLDSDRLNNEQYF
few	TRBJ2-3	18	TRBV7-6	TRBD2	TGTGCCAGCAGCTTGGGGACCATCGCGGGAGGGCCCGCAGATACGCAGTATTTT	CASSLGTIAGGPADTQYF
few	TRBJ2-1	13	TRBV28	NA	TGTGCCAGCAGTTTATTGTCGGGATCCGAGCAGTTCTTC	CASSLLSGSEQFF
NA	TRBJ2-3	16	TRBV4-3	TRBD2	TGCGCCAGCAGCCAAGGAAGCGGGGGGCTCTTCGATACGCAGTATTTT	CASSQGSGGLFDTQYF
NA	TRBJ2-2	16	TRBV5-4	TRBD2	TGTGCCAGCAGCTTGTGGACTAGCGGCCACACCGGGGAGCTGTTTTTT	CASSLWTSGHTGELFF
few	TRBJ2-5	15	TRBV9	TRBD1	TGTGCCAGCAGCGTAGCTGAGGGGGCTGGGGAGACCCAGTACTTC	CASSVAEGAGETQYF
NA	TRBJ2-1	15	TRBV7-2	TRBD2	TGTGCCAGCAGCTCTCAGCGGGAGGGATACAATGAGCAGTTCTTC	CASSSQREGYNEQFF
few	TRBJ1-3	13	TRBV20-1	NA	TGCAGTGCTTTAGGTTTCTCTGGAAACACCATATATTTT	CSALGFSGNTIYF
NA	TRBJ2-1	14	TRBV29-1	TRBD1	TGCAGCGTTGTCGAACAGGGGGCAGGCAATGAGCAGTTCTTC	CSVVEQGAGNEQFF
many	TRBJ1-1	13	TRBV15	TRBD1	TGTGCCACCAGCAGAGAGGACAGGGAACAAGCTTTCTTT	CATSREDREQAFF
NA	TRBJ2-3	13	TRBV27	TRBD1	TGTGCCAGTGGACAGGGGGCCACAGATACGCAGTATTTT	CASGQGATDTQYF
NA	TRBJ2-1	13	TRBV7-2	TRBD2	TGTGCCAGCAGCTTGGGACTAGCTTTAGAGCAGTTCTTC	CASSLGLALEQFF
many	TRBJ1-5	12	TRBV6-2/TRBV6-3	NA	TGTGCCAGCAGTTTTGAAAATCAGCCCCAGCATTTT	CASSFENQPQHF
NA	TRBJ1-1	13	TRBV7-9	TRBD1	TGTGCCAGCAGCTCCAAGGGACAGCTTGAAGCTTTCTTT	CASSSKGQLEAFF
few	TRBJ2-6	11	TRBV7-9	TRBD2	TGTGCCAGCAGCCCGCCGGGGGGCCTGACTTTC	CASSPPGGLTF
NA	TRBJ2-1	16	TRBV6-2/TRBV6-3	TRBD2	TGTGCCAGCAGTTACTCACTGGGACTACGTTCAGATGAGCAGTTCTTC	CASSYSLGLRSDEQFF
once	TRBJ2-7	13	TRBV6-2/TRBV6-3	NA	TGTGCCAGCAGTATCCGACAGCGTGGGGAGCAGTACTTC	CASSIRQRGEQYF
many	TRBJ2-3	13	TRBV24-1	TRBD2	TGTGCCACCAGTGAACTAGCGGGAGGTACGCAGTATTTT	CATSELAGGTQYF
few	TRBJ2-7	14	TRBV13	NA	TGTGCCAGCAGCTTAGGAAAGAGCTCCTACGAGCAGTACTTC	CASSLGKSSYEQYF
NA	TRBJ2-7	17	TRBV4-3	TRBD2	TGCGCCAGCAGCCAAGGTCTATCAGCGGGAGGGTCCTACGAGCAGTACTTC	CASSQGLSAGGSYEQYF
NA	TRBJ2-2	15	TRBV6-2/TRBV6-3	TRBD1	TGTGCCAGCAGTCTAGGCCGGGACAGGGCCGGGGAGCTGTTTTTT	CASSLGRDRAGELFF
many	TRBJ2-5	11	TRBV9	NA	TGTGCCAGCAGCTCAAGAGAGACCCAGTACTTC	CASSSRETQYF
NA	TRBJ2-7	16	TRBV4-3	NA	TGCGCCAGCAGCCAAGATACAGGGTTTGGAGGCTACGAGCAGTACTTC	CASSQDTGFGGYEQYF
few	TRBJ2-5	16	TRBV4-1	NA	TGCGCCAGCAGCCAGGAAATCGCACAGGGCATGGAGACCCAGTACTTC	CASSQEIAQGMETQYF
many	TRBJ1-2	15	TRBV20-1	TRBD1	TGCAGTGCTAGAGTGGGACAGGGGAATTTGCGTGGCTACACCTTC	CSARVGQGNLRGYTF
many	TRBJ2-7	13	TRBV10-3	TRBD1	TGTGCCATCAGTCGGGAAACAGGGGTCGAGCAGTACTTC	CAISRETGVEQYF
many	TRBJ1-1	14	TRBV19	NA	TGTGCCAGTAGTGCTCCGCGCTCCCAAGGTGTGACTTTCTTT	CASSAPRSQGVTFF
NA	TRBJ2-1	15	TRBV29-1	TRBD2	TGCAGCGTTGTGCATCCTAGCGGGGGTTACAATGAGCAGTTCTTC	CSVVHPSGGYNEQFF
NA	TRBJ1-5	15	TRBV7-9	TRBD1	TGTGCCAGCAGCCTTAGTATAGGGGGCTTTGCGCCCCAGCATTTT	CASSLSIGGFAPQHF
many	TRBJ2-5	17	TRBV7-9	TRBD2	TGTGCCAGCAACCCAAAAAACGCCCGAGCGGGACAAGAGACCCAGTACTTC	CASNPKNARAGQETQYF
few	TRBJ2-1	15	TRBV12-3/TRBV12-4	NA	TGTGCCAGCAGGGGTTTACCAAACTCCTACAATGAGCAGTTCTTC	CASRGLPNSYNEQFF
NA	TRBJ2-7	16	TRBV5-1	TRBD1	TGCGCCAGCAGCGGGACAGGTCACCACGCATATTACGAGCAGTACTTC	CASSGTGHHAYYEQYF
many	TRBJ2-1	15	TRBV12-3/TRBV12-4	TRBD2	TGTGCCAGCAGTTTGGGGACTAGCCCGGAGATGGGGAAGTTCTTC	CASSLGTSPEMGKFF
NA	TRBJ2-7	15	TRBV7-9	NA	TGTGCAACCGCCGGAGGGACAACGATGAACTACGAGCAGTACTTC	CATAGGTTMNYEQYF
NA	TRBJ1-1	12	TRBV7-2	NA	TGTGCCAGCAGCTTAGCGTACACTGAAGCTTTCTTT	CASSLAYTEAFF
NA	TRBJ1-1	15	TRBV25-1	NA	TGTGCCAGCAGTGAATATGGCGGGGCGCGGGGTGAAGCTTTCTTT	CASSEYGGARGEAFF
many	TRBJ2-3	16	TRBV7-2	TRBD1	TGTGCCAGCAGCTTCTTTCGACAGGGAAATACAGATACGCAGTATTTT	CASSFFRQGNTDTQYF
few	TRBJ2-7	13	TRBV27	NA	TGTGCCAGCAGTTTAGCGAACGCCTACGAGCAGTACTTC	CASSLANAYEQYF
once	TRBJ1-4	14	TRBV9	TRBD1	TGTGCCAGCAGCGAAGGGGGCGCGGTTGAAAAACTGTTTTTT	CASSEGGAVEKLFF
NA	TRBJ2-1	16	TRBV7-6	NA	TGTGCCAGCAGCTTGGATGTGTACGGTTCCTACAATGAGCAGTTCTTC	CASSLDVYGSYNEQFF
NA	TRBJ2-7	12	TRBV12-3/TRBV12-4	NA	TGTGCCAGCAGTACCGACGCATACGAGCAGTACTTC	CASSTDAYEQYF
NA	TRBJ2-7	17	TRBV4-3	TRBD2	TGCGCCAGCAGCCAATCTAACTCCGGGGACTACTCCTACGAGCAGTACTTC	CASSQSNSGDYSYEQYF
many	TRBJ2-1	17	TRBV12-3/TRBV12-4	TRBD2	TGTGCCAGCAGTTTTTCCAGCGGGAGCCCCGTCTACAATGAGCAGTTCTTC	CASSFSSGSPVYNEQFF
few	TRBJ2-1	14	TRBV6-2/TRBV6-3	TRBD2	TGTGCCAGCAGCAGCGGGAGCTCCTACAATGAGCAGTTCTTC	CASSSGSSYNEQFF
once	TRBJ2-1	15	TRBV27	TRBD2	TGTGCCAGCAGTTTTGGGACTAGCGGGAGGCTTGAGCAGTTCTTC	CASSFGTSGRLEQFF
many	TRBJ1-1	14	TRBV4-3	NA	TGCGCCAGCAGCCAAGACCCGGATAACACTGAAGCTTTCTTT	CASSQDPDNTEAFF
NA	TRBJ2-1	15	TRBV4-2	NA	TGTGCCAGCAGCCAAGAAAGGGACAACGGTTATGAGCAGTTCTTC	CASSQERDNGYEQFF
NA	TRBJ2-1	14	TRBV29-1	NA	TGCAGCGTTGGTATGGCGGGGCAATACAATGAGCAGTTCTTC	CSVGMAGQYNEQFF
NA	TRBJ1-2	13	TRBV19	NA	TGTGCCAGTACGGCGACAGGATCTTATGGCTACACCTTC	CASTATGSYGYTF
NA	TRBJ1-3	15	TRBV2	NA	TGTGCCAGCAGTGTCTCGAGATACTCTGGAAACACCATATATTTT	CASSVSRYSGNTIYF
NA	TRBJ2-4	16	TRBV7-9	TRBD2	TGTGCCAGCAGCCCCAGGACTAGCTTGCCCAAAAACATTCAGTACTTC	CASSPRTSLPKNIQYF